This section outlines one TCR beta chain sequence together with its context. This record comes from a study of blood T cell repertoires in COVID-19. Overall study context: From the United States, Italy and Spain came samples of acute and convalescent COVID-19. Sample material is recorded as cDNA or gDNA derived from T cells, B-cell-depleted T cells, or PBMCs.

The germline V gene encodes CDR1 LNHDA and CDR2 SQIVND (reference sequence). The CDR3 consists of 14 residues. The V and J ends lost 5 bases and 4 bases, in that order; junction bases with no gene match: 8. Original analysis: Estimated nucleated cell counts came from reference gene primer amplification. Data came from immunoSEQ multiplex PCR; TCRdb stores just in-frame clones and leaves some out. V, J and clone size were drawn from that table, and D and trimming were deduced from the DNA. This table has fewer than 300,000 clones, about four fifths appearing once. Sequenced sample: peripheral blood. The clonotype originates from a woman younger than 30 with acute or convalescent COVID-19. The V gene is TRBV19, the J gene TRBJ2-7, with 7 positions matching TRBD1. The DNA of the CDR3 is TGTGCCAGTAGTGCGAAACAGGGGAAATACGAGCAGTACTTC. Translating gives CASSAKQGKYEQYF.